The T cell receptor beta chain under discussion was sequenced for a study of T cells in women clearing cervical HPV infection. Study conclusions and caveats: Repertoire richness, not evenness, was significantly elevated in CIN3+ cases versus controls.

Turning to this clone: What it binds is unknown. The CDR3 is cut off 3 residues early in the read; its end comes from the germline J gene.

TCRdb's table, derived via immunoSEQ multiplex PCR, lists solely in-frame clones and lacks some. The sample yields some 23,000 clones, of which the top ten take up 7.5% to 9.5%. Per germline, CDR1 MDHEN and CDR2 SYDVKM. The germline V and J ends were trimmed by 5 bases and 1 base, with 18 bases remaining between them. CDR3 length: 16 amino acids. The sequenced sample was blood buffy coat. The receptor comes from a woman aged 18 to 69 with a cervical HPV16 infection that either progressed to CIN3+ or cleared (not recorded which). The V call is TRBV28, the J call TRBJ2-7; TRBD2 might be the D (5 bases). The sequenced CDR3 bases are TGTGCCAGCAGTCGGGGTGATAGGGTCGGGTCCTACGAG. Its translation is CASSRGDRVGSYE. The whole CDR3 protein reads CASSRGDRVGSYEQYF.